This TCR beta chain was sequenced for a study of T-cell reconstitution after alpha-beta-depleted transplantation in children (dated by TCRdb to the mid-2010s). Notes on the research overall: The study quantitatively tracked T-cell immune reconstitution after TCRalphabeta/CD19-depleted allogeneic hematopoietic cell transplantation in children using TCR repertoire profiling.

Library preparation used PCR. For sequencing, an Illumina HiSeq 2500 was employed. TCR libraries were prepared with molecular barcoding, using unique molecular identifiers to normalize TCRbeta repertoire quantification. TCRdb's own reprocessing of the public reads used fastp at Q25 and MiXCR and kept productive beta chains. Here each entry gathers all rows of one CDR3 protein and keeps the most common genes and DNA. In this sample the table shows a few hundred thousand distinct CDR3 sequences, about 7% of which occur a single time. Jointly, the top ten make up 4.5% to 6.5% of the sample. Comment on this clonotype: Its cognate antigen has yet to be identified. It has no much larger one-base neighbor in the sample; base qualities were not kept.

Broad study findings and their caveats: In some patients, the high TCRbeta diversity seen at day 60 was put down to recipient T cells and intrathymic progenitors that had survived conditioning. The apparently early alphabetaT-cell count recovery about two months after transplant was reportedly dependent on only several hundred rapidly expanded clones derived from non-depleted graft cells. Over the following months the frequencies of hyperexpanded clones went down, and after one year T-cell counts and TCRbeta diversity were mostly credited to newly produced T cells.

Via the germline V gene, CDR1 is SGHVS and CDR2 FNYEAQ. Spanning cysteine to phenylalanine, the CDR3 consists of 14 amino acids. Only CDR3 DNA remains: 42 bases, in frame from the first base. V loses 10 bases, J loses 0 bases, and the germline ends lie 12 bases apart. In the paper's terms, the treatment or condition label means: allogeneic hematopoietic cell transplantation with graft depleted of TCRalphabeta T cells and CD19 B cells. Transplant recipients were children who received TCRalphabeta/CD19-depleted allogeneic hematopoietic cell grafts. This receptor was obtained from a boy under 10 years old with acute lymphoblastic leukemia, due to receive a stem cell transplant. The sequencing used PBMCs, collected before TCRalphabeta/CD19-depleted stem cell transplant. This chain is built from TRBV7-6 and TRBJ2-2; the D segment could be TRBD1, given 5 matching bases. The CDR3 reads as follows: CANRAGTNTGELFF. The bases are TGTGCCAATCGGGCAGGGACGAACACCGGGGAGCTGTTTTTT.